This TCR beta chain was recovered during a study of T cell repertoires in cytomegalovirus infection. Study details: The public TCR beta signatures pointed to both CMV infection and matching HLA type. General study points: Cumulative public TCR beta family frequency identified carriers of CMV plus the relevant HLA.

MiXCR was run by TCRdb on the reads, yielding one entry per CDR3 protein. The sample includes about 740,000 distinct CDR3 sequences, 35% to 45% of them seen just once. A note on this clonotype: Its antigen is as yet unknown.

This CDR3 is 15 amino acids long. The germline CDR1 and CDR2 sequences are DFQATT and SNEGSKA (reference sequence). Trimming stripped 0 bases from V and 4 bases from J, with 15 bases between. V and J are TRBV20-1 and TRBJ1-1; tentative D call: TRBD1 (5 bases). This clonotype was sampled from a human donor in good health (CMV status not recorded). Some clones in this sample may be carry-over from other donors' samples. Sequenced input: PBMCs. CDR3 DNA: TGCAGTGCTAGAGATCCTCTCAGGGTTCGCACTGAAGCTTTCTTT. Encoded protein: CSARDPLRVRTEAFF.